This entry is about one TCR beta chain. This entry belongs to a study of blood T cell repertoires in COVID-19. The V gene lost 3 bases and the J gene lost 9 bases, with 14 bases spanning the gap. This CDR3 is 13 amino acids long. The germline V gene encodes CDR1 SGHTA and CDR2 FQGNSA. Original analysis: Cell counts per sample came from amplifying reference gene primers. Here immunoSEQ multiplex PCR was the method, and the copy in TCRdb shows in-frame clones only, minus some. V, J and clone size were drawn from that table, and D and trimming were deduced from the DNA. The sample holds over 90,000 clones, about 89% seen once.

The genes are TRBV7-2 and TRBJ1-2; possible D gene TRBD1, 6 bases. The sample consisted of peripheral blood. This TCR derives from a human donor in a cohort sampled during active COVID-19. The CDR3: CASSFSRQARYTF. The CDR3 coding sequence is TGTGCCAGCAGCTTTTCGCGACAGGCCCGCTACACCTTC. Combining the CDR3 with reference TRBV7-2 and TRBJ1-2 gives the whole variable domain GAGVSQSPSNKVTEKGKDVELRCDPISGHTALYWYRQSLGQGLEFLIYFQGNSAPDKSGLPSDRFSAERTGGSVSTLTIQRTQQEDSAVYLCASSFSRQARYTFGSGTRLTVV.